This T cell receptor (beta chain) stems from a study of molecular identifiers for immune sequencing clone quantification (dated by TCRdb to the late 2010s). General notes on the study: For a replicate experiment, RNA from approximately 20,000 or 100,000 naive CD8 T cells was divided into five aliquots, of which four were sequenced. The study was a methods study using CD8 T cells to benchmark molecular-identifier clustering-based TCR repertoire sequencing (MIDCIRS) and TCR RNA copy counting. What the study reported, not specific to this receptor: Modeling gave about 3.2 recovered TCR RNA copies per cell versus 8 to 10 by digital PCR, implying approximately 30% capture efficiency. Spiked-in Jurkat TCR RNA (approximately 10 copies' worth), which is not part of the donor repertoire, was contained in the naive libraries. When barcode sub-clustering was left out, chimeric consensus sequences inflated TCR diversity, with chimeras reaching as high as 47%. Spiked-in Jurkat TCR RNA equivalent to a single cell was reported to be detectable even among one million naive CD8 T cells. Highly expanded clone sizes could be underestimated because identical TCR molecules may share a barcode. Clones above 20 RNA copies held over 99% of molecules in CMV-specific effector cells but under 1% in naive cells.

V sheds 6 bases and J sheds 4 bases, leaving 18 bases between their ends. Measured from the cysteine to the phenylalanine, the CDR3 is 15 residues long. Kept here is only the CDR3 DNA, which spans 45 bases and is read in frame from base 1. CDR1 and CDR2 are drawn from the germline V gene: SGHTA, FQGNSA. Naive CD8 T cell libraries were made from roughly 21,000 to 960,000 sorted cells using 10%, 30% or 50% of purified RNA. Naive CD8 T cells were FACS-sorted as CD8+CD4-CCR7+CD45RA+ on a BD FACSAria II into RLT Plus buffer. To test detection sensitivity, Jurkat RNA equal to approximately ten TCR copies was added to samples of about 20,000-1,000,000 naive CD8 T cells. Enrichment of CD8 T cells was performed with RosetteSep CD8+ T Cell Enrichment Cocktail and Ficoll-Paque, after which ACK red cell lysis was carried out. Library preparation was by PCR. TCRdb records Illumina HiSeq 4000 as the sequencer. Bulk TCR libraries were generated as previously described, with the TCR primers listed in Table S5 used. The Qiagen AllPrep DNA/RNA kit was used to purify total RNA. Before analysis, reads from multiple sequencing runs of the same library were pooled. As for how the authors treated the data: Reads were retained only if an exact TCR constant sequence was present, and the retained reads were trimmed to 150 nt and grouped according to their 12-nt molecular barcodes. Reads within each barcode group were sub-clustered using a 15% Levenshtein threshold, and quality-weighted consensus sequences were constructed for each RNA molecule. Non-functional sequences were filtered out, along with any lower-count sequence sitting one edit away from another sequence. Barcode sub-clusters with fewer than 20% of the maximum read count were removed, based on fitting two negative binomial distributions. In-frame beta chains were kept once TCRdb had trimmed the public reads at Q25 with fastp and called clones with MiXCR. Rows merge per CDR3 protein into single entries with the most common DNA and genes. None of the V and J calls come from the authors' own analysis; TCRdb made them. For this sample the table gives 70,000 to 95,000 distinct CDR3 sequences, of which around 17% were detected only once. The ten biggest clones cover 0.85% of the sample.

This clonotype has a count of ten or more. Its antigen specificity is not known. Per-base quality was not reported, and no clone a single base away is much larger than it. The chain couples TRBV7-2 to TRBJ1-1; TRBD1 is possibly the D segment (6 matching bases). The TCR sequence derives from a human donor in good health. Some libraries in this study had Jurkat cell RNA spiked in. Material for sequencing was naive CD8+ T cells from blood, with Jurkat cell RNA spiked in. The cell subset or site label on this specimen signifies: FACS-sorted CD8+CD4-CCR7+CD45RA+ naive T cells. The nucleotide sequence is given as TGTGCCAGCAGGGCCGTCGGGGGGCTGCGCACTGAAGCTTTCTTT. This codes for CASRAVGGLRTEAFF.